This TCR beta chain was obtained from a study of blood T cell repertoires in COVID-19. Whole-study context: Collection of acute and convalescent COVID-19 samples took place in the United States, Italy and Spain. From T cells, B-cell-depleted T cells, or PBMCs came the material, which was cDNA or gDNA.

V was clipped by 4 bases and J by 0 bases, with 23 bases between them. Germline CDR1 and CDR2: SGHKS and YYEKEE (reference sequence). The CDR3 is 18 amino acids. In the source study's methods: Amplification from reference gene primers served as the basis for estimated nucleated cell counts. Libraries were prepared by immunoSEQ multiplex PCR; TCRdb keeps only in-frame clonotypes and omits some of them. For V, J and clone size, that table is used; D and trimming come from the DNA. Of about 170,000 clones listed, approximately 85% were seen once; the top ten hold 1.2%. This sequence joins TRBV5-5 and TRBJ2-7; a weak D match, TRBD1 (6 bases). The clonotype comes from a man aged 60 to 75 who had recovered from COVID-19. The sample taken for sequencing was peripheral blood. This CDR3 reads CASSPQTGRRATSYEQYF. As DNA, the CDR3 is TGTGCCAGCAGCCCGCAGACAGGCCGCAGGGCAACCTCCTACGAGCAGTACTTC. The variable domain in full, with the rest retrieved from reference TRBV5-5 and TRBJ2-7, is DAGVTQSPTHLIKTRGQQVTLRCSPISGHKSVSWYQQVLGQGPQFIFQYYEKEERGRGNFPDRFSARQFPNYSSELNVNALLLGDSALYLCASSPQTGRRATSYEQYFGPGTRLTVT.